This T cell receptor beta chain was recorded in a study of blood T cell repertoires in COVID-19. Study summary: Whether acute or convalescent, the COVID-19 samples came from the United States, Italy and Spain. T cells, B-cell-depleted T cells, or PBMCs provided the cDNA or gDNA that served as material.

Under the authors' procedure: Cell counts per sample came from amplifying reference gene primers. Sequenced by immunoSEQ multiplex PCR; TCRdb stores in-frame clones only, minus some. The DNA gave D and trimming, while V, J and clone size come from that table. The table has fewer than 200,000 clones, approximately 84% seen once. Trimming at V came to 10 bases and at J to 6 bases, leaving 12 bases not matched to a gene. CDR1 MNHEY and CDR2 SMNVEV come from the germline V gene (reference sequence). There are 14 residues in the CDR3. Sequenced: peripheral blood. The clonotype originates from a woman at least 80 years old with acute or convalescent COVID-19. The rearrangement uses TRBV27 and TRBJ2-1; 7 positions match TRBD2. The CDR3 protein is CATSWGAGTNEQFF. CDR3 DNA sequence: TGTGCCACCTCCTGGGGAGCGGGAACCAATGAGCAGTTCTTC.